Listed below are T cell receptor beta chains from one sample, sequenced in a study of blood T cell repertoires in COVID-19. Here immunoSEQ multiplex PCR was the method, and the copy in TCRdb shows in-frame clones only, minus some. The table includes about 480,000 clones, 70% to 90% detected once. What was sequenced was PBMCs or T cells enriched from blood (not recorded which). The receptors here all came from a woman aged 40 to 49 who had recovered from COVID-19. CDR3s include the opening cysteine and the closing phenylalanine or tryptophan. The D gene is left open where the match is weak. Clone size is given for some rows only: seen once, a few or many times, or a class if the clone is expanded.

len	d_gene	v_gene	j_gene	abundance	CDR3nt	CDR3aa
17	.	TRBV18	TRBJ1-3	.	TGTGCCAGCTCACCCCCGGACAGACCAATTTCTGGAAACACCATATATTTT	CASSPPDRPISGNTIYF
16	TRBD1	TRBV6-4	TRBJ2-2	.	TGTGCCAGCAGTGCCCCGGAGGGGGACAGGCCCGGGGAGCTGTTTTTT	CASSAPEGDRPGELFF
13	.	TRBV5-5	TRBJ2-7	.	TGTGCCAGCAGCAATACCGGCTCCTACGAGCAGTACTTC	CASSNTGSYEQYF
14	.	TRBV27	TRBJ2-5	.	TGTGCCAGCAGCCAAACCAACAATCAAGAGACCCAGTACTTC	CASSQTNNQETQYF
15	.	TRBV25-1	TRBJ2-7	.	TGTGCCAGCAGTTCTCCGAGCGGAGTTAGTCACGAGCAGTACTTC	CASSSPSGVSHEQYF
16	.	TRBV4-1	TRBJ1-1	once	TGCGCCAGCAGCCAAGAGGCAGGTTATATGAACACTGAAGCTTTCTTT	CASSQEAGYMNTEAFF
15	.	TRBV19	TRBJ1-4	.	TGTGCCAGTAGTCCACTTCAGGGGAAAGAGGAAAAACTGTTTTTT	CASSPLQGKEEKLFF
14	.	TRBV27	TRBJ1-1	many	TGTGCCAGCAGGGCATGGCACCCGAACACTGAAGCTTTCTTT	CASRAWHPNTEAFF
16	.	TRBV15	TRBJ1-4	few	TGTGCCACCAGCAGAGGACGACAGTCGGGTAATGAAAAACTGTTTTTT	CATSRGRQSGNEKLFF
12	TRBD1	TRBV12-3/TRBV12-4	TRBJ1-2	.	TGTGCCAGCATCCAGGGGGCTGGAGGCTACACCTTC	CASIQGAGGYTF
16	TRBD2	TRBV11-2	TRBJ2-1	once	TGTGCCAGCTCCCCCGGCGGGAGTGGAGCATACAATGAGCAGTTCTTC	CASSPGGSGAYNEQFF
13	TRBD1	TRBV5-1	TRBJ2-7	.	TGCGCCAGCAGCTCGGGACAGGACTACGAGCAGTACTTC	CASSSGQDYEQYF
14	TRBD1	TRBV29-1	TRBJ1-2	.	TGCAGCGTCACTACCGGGACAGGAAACTATGGCTACACCTTC	CSVTTGTGNYGYTF
14	.	TRBV3-1/TRBV3-2	TRBJ1-1	.	TGTGCCAGCAGCCAAGGAGAAGGGGGCACTGAAGCTTTCTTT	CASSQGEGGTEAFF
13	TRBD1	TRBV12-3/TRBV12-4	TRBJ1-2	.	TGTGCCAGCAGTTTAGGACAGGGAAATGGCTACACCTTC	CASSLGQGNGYTF
13	TRBD2	TRBV5-8	TRBJ2-1	.	TGTGCCAGCAGCTTAGCGGGGGGGTACGAGCAGTTCTTC	CASSLAGGYEQFF
15	.	TRBV27	TRBJ1-5	.	TGTGCCAGCAGTTTAGGGTGGCAGGGGAATCAGCCCCAGCATTTT	CASSLGWQGNQPQHF
14	.	TRBV19	TRBJ2-7	.	TGTGCCAGTAGTATAACGGGACTCTCCTACGAGCAGTACTTC	CASSITGLSYEQYF
13	.	TRBV6-5	TRBJ1-5	.	TGTGCCAGCAGAGAGGGTGGGAATCAGCCCCAGCATTTT	CASREGGNQPQHF
18	TRBD2	TRBV5-5	TRBJ2-1	once	TGTGCCAGCAGCAAGCCGCCTACTAGCGGGAGGGGATGGAATGAGCAGTTCTTC	CASSKPPTSGRGWNEQFF
16	.	TRBV18	TRBJ2-3	.	TGTGCCAGCTCACCACTCGCAGGGCCGGGCACAGATACGCAGTATTTT	CASSPLAGPGTDTQYF
16	.	TRBV4-3	TRBJ2-5	.	TGCGCCAGCAGCCAAAGACCCGTATACGGGCAAGAGACCCAGTACTTC	CASSQRPVYGQETQYF
12	TRBD1	TRBV7-8	TRBJ2-7	.	TGTGCCAGCAGCTCTGGACAGGGGGAGCAGTACTTC	CASSSGQGEQYF
17	TRBD2	TRBV7-9	TRBJ2-1	.	TGTGCCAGCAGTCCCCTTAAGGGTCAGCGGGAGGGCGATGAGCAGTTCTTC	CASSPLKGQREGDEQFF
15	.	TRBV4-3	TRBJ2-6	.	TGCGCCAGCACTTCACAGATCTCTGGGGCCAACGTCCTGACTTTC	CASTSQISGANVLTF
15	.	TRBV7-8	TRBJ2-7	.	TGTGCCAGCAGCGCTAAGCTGCTAACTTCCTACGAGCAGTACTTC	CASSAKLLTSYEQYF
14	.	TRBV4-3	TRBJ2-7	many	TGCGCCAGCAGCCAAGATGGTAGGGGCTACGAGCAGTACTTC	CASSQDGRGYEQYF
16	TRBD2	TRBV5-1	TRBJ2-4	.	TGCGCCAGCAGCCCCCGACTAGCGGGGGGTGGGGACATTCAGTACTTC	CASSPRLAGGGDIQYF
15	TRBD2	TRBV4-1	TRBJ2-1	.	TGCGCCAGCAGCTTTAGCGGGAACTCCTACAATGAGCAGTTCTTC	CASSFSGNSYNEQFF
15	.	TRBV2	TRBJ1-1	once	TGTGCCAGCAGGATTGACAGGACCGTGAACACTGAAGCTTTCTTT	CASRIDRTVNTEAFF
16	TRBD2	TRBV4-3	TRBJ2-1	.	TGCGCCAGCAGCCAAGATCGTGGCGGGAGTTACAATGAGCAGTTCTTC	CASSQDRGGSYNEQFF
18	.	TRBV5-1	TRBJ2-1	.	TGCGCCAGCAGCTGGATTCGATACGGGAGAGAGTCCTACAATGAGCAGTTCTTC	CASSWIRYGRESYNEQFF
15	TRBD2	TRBV4-2	TRBJ2-7	.	TGTGCCAGCAGCCCCTCGGGAGGACCCTCCTACGAGCAGTACTTC	CASSPSGGPSYEQYF
13	.	TRBV2	TRBJ2-7	.	TGTGCCAGCCGGACAGTCTGGGGATACGAGCAGTACTTC	CASRTVWGYEQYF
15	TRBD1	TRBV6-5	TRBJ1-6	once	TGTGCCAGCAGTTCGTCAGGGGGGATGAATTCACCCCTCCACTTT	CASSSSGGMNSPLHF
15	TRBD1	TRBV11-2	TRBJ2-2	.	TGTGCCAGCAGCCGACAGGGCTTGAACACCGGGGAGCTGTTTTTT	CASSRQGLNTGELFF
18	TRBD2	TRBV7-9	TRBJ2-2	.	TGTGCCAGCAGCTTCCACTCTTTAGCGGGAGGGCCCAGCGGGGAGCTGTTTTTT	CASSFHSLAGGPSGELFF
16	TRBD1	TRBV7-6	TRBJ2-2	.	TGTGCCAGCAGCGATCCGGGACAGGGGGCTGGCGGGGAGCTGTTTTTT	CASSDPGQGAGGELFF
15	.	TRBV29-1	TRBJ2-4	.	TGCAGCGCAAGCGGTCAATCACTAGCCAAAAACATTCAGTACTTC	CSASGQSLAKNIQYF
17	.	TRBV27	TRBJ2-1	.	TGTGCCAGCAGTTCCTCGACAGTAAGCTCGGGTTACAATGAGCAGTTCTTC	CASSSSTVSSGYNEQFF
14	TRBD1	TRBV20-1	TRBJ1-2	once	TGCAGTGCTAGTTGGGACAGAAGGCTAGATGGCTACACCTTC	CSASWDRRLDGYTF
14	.	TRBV9	TRBJ2-6	.	TGTGCCAGCAGCCGCGCCCCTGGGGCCAACGTCCTGACTTTC	CASSRAPGANVLTF
16	.	TRBV12-2	TRBJ1-5	.	TGTGCAAGTCGCCACCGGGACACCCTAAGCAATCAGCCCCAGCATTTT	CASRHRDTLSNQPQHF
13	.	TRBV6-5	TRBJ1-1	once	TGTGCCAGCAGGACCGACACAAACACTGAAGCTTTCTTT	CASRTDTNTEAFF
13	.	TRBV7-9	TRBJ2-3	.	TGTGCCAGCAGCTTCTTGGGCGCCCTGGAGCAGTATTTT	CASSFLGALEQYF
12	.	TRBV28	TRBJ1-6	.	TGTGCCAGCAGCCGGGGGGGGTCACCCCTCCACTTT	CASSRGGSPLHF
14	.	TRBV10-2	TRBJ2-7	.	TGCGCCAGCAGACCGGGATTTGGGGCCTACGAGCAGTACTTC	CASRPGFGAYEQYF
13	TRBD1	TRBV28	TRBJ1-2	.	TGTGCCAGCAGAGCAGGACAGGTGTATGGCTACACCTTC	CASRAGQVYGYTF
15	.	TRBV30	TRBJ1-2	.	TGTGCCTGGGCAAGACCCGATTTGGAGATCTATGGCTACACCTTC	CAWARPDLEIYGYTF
15	TRBD2	TRBV7-6	TRBJ2-7	.	TGTGCCAGCAGCTTAGGTCTAGCGGGCTCCTACGAGCAGTACTTC	CASSLGLAGSYEQYF
17	TRBD1	TRBV2	TRBJ1-5	.	TGTGCCAGCAGTGAAACGGGACAGCCCTATAGCAATCAGCCCCAGCATTTT	CASSETGQPYSNQPQHF
15	.	TRBV19	TRBJ1-1	few	TGTGCCAGTAGTGCCCCGGCAAATGGAGACACTGAAGCTTTCTTT	CASSAPANGDTEAFF
13	.	TRBV18	TRBJ1-5	.	TGTGCCAGCTCATGGGACTCGGGCCAGCCCCAGCATTTT	CASSWDSGQPQHF
16	TRBD1	TRBV5-6	TRBJ1-1	.	TGTGCCAGCAGCCTACTACAGGGGGCGCTATGGACTGAAGCTTTCTTT	CASSLLQGALWTEAFF
15	.	TRBV6-4	TRBJ2-2	.	TGTGCCATCCTCGAGGAGGGGCCGAACACCGGGGAGCTGTTTTTT	CAILEEGPNTGELFF
13	TRBD1	TRBV19	TRBJ1-2	.	TGTGCCAGTAAGGGACAGGGGTTTCTTGGCTACACCTTC	CASKGQGFLGYTF
15	TRBD1	TRBV19	TRBJ1-2	.	TGTGCCAGTAGTATAAGCACAGGGGGCGGTTATGGCTACACCTTC	CASSISTGGGYGYTF
13	.	TRBV12-3/TRBV12-4	TRBJ1-5	.	TGTGCCAGCTCCGGTAGCTCCAGTCAGCCCCAGCATTTT	CASSGSSSQPQHF
15	.	TRBV4-3	TRBJ2-1	.	TGCGCCAGCAGCCAAGATCGACAGGAAAACAATGAGCAGTTCTTC	CASSQDRQENNEQFF